The T cell receptor (beta chain) described here comes from a study of OX40 agonist ivuxolimab in advanced cancers. Turning to the study itself: Ivuxolimab was administered intravenously to patients at 0.01 to 10 mg/kg every 2 weeks.

Clones were sequenced by immunoSEQ multiplex PCR, and TCRdb holds only the in-frame ones, with some missing. The table has tens of thousands of clones, around 92% seen once; the top ten hold 0.5% to 0.65%. V lost 8 bases to trimming and J lost 3 bases; unmatched junction nucleotides: 4. Germline values: CDR1 ENHRY, CDR2 SYGVKD. The CDR3 runs to 13 residues. The chain uses TRBV10-3 and TRBJ1-5; 7 bases align to TRBD1. The receptor was derived from an adult with an advanced solid tumor such as melanoma, head and neck, liver or kidney cancer. The input for sequencing was CD4+ or CD8+ T cells sorted from blood, taken in a trial of the OX40 agonist ivuxolimab. The CDR3 bases are TGTGCCATCTCTGACAGGGACAATCAGCCCCAGCATTTT. Protein: CAISDRDNQPQHF.